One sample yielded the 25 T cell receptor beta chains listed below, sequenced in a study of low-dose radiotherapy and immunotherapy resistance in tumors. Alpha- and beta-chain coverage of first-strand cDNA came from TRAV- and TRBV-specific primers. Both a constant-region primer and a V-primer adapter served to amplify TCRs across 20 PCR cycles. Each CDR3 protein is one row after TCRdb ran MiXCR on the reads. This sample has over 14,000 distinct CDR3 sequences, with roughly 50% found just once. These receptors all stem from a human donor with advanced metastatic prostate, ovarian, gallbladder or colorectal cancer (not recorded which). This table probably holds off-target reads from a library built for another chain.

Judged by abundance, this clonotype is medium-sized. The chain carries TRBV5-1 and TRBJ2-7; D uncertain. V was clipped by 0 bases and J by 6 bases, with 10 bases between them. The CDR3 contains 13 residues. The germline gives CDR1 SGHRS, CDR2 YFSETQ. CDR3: CASSLVPGGEQYF. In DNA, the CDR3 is TGCGCCAGCAGCTTGGTACCAGGCGGCGAGCAGTACTTC.

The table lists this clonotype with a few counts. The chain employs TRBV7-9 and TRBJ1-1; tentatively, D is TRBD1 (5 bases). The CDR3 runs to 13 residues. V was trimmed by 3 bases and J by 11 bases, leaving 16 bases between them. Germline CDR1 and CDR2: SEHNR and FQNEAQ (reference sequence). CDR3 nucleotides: TGTGCCAGCAGCTTTTCCGAGGGGTTGTTTGCTTTCTTT. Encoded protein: CASSFSEGLFAFF.

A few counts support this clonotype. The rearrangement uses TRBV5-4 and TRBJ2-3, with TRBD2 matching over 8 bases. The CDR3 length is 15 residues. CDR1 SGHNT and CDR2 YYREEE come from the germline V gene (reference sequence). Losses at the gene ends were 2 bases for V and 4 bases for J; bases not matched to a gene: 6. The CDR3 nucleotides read TGTGCCAGCAGCTTACTAGCGGTTGGACCAGATACGCAGTATTTT. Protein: CASSLLAVGPDTQYF.

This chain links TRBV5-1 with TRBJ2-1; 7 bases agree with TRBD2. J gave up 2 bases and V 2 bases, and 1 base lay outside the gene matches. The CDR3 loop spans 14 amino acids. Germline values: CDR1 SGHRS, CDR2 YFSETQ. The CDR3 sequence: CASSFAGAYNEQFF. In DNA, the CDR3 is TGCGCCAGCAGCTTCGCGGGGGCCTACAATGAGCAGTTCTTC.

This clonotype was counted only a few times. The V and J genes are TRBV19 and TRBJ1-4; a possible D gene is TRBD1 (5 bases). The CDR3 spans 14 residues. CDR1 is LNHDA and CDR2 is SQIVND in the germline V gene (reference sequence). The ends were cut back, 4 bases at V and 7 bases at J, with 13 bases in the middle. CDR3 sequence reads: CASSTSGTFEKLFF. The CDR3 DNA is TGTGCCAGTAGTACCTCCGGGACCTTTGAAAAACTGTTTTTT.

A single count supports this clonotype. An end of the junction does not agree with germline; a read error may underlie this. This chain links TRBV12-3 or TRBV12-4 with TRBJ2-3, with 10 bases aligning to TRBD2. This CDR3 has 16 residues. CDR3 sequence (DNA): TGTCCCAGCAGTAGCCGGACTAGCGGACTTGTGAATACGCAGTATTTT. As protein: CPSSSRTSGLVNTQYF.

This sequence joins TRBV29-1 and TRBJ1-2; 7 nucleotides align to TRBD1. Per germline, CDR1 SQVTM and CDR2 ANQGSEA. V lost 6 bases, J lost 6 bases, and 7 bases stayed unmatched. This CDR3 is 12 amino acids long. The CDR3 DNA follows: TGCAGCGTCTCAAGGGACAGAGATGGCTACACCTTC. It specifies CSVSRDRDGYTF.

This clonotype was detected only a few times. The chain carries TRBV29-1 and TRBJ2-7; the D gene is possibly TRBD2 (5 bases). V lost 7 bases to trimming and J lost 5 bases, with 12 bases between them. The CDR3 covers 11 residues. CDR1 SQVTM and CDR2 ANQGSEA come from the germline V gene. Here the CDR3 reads CSGVRGNEQYF. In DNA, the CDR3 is TGCAGCGGGGTTCGGGGAAACGAGCAGTACTTC.

CDR3 nucleotides: TGTGCCAGCAGCCCGGCACCAGATACGCAGTATTTT. Its protein is CASSPAPDTQYF. The chain has TRBV12-3 or TRBV12-4 and TRBJ2-3, with no clear D. Trimming took 6 bases from V and 4 from J, leaving 8 bases between them. This CDR3 region has 12 residues.

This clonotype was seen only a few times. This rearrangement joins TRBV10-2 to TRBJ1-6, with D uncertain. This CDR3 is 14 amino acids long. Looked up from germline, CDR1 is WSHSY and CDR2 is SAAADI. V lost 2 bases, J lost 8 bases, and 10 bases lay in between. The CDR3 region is CASSEQHDYSPLHF. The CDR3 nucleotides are TGCGCCAGCAGTGAGCAGCACGATTATTCACCCCTCCACTTT.

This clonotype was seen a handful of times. CDR3 region: CASTGTSGFIGELFF. The CDR3 bases are TGTGCCAGCACCGGGACTAGCGGGTTTATCGGGGAGCTGTTTTTT. V gene TRBV12-3 or TRBV12-4 combines with J gene TRBJ2-2, with 12 bases that match TRBD2. The J segment lost 7 bases and the V segment lost 7 bases, leaving 7 bases of the junction unmatched. CDR3 length: 15 amino acids.

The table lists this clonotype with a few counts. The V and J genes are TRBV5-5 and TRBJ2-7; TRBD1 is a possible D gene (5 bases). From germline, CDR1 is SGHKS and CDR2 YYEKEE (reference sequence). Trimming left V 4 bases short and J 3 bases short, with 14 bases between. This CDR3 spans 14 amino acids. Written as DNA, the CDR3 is TGTGCCAGCAGCCCGACAGCTTTCCGCTACGAGCAGTACTTC. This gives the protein CASSPTAFRYEQYF.

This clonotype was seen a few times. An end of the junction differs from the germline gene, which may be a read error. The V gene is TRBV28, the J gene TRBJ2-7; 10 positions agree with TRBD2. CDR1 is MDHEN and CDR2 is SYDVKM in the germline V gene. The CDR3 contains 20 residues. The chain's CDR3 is CASSLRQGGAGGGQLNIGVF. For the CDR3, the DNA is TGTGCCAGCAGTTTACGTCAAGGGGGAGCGGGAGGGGGTCAATTGAACATTGGAGTCTTC.

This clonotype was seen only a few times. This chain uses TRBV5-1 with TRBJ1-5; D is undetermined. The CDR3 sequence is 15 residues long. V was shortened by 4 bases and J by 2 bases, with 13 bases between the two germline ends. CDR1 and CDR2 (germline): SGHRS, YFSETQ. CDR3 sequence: CASSTSAGGNQPQHF. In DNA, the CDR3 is TGCGCCAGCAGCACCTCGGCGGGAGGCAATCAGCCCCAGCATTTT.

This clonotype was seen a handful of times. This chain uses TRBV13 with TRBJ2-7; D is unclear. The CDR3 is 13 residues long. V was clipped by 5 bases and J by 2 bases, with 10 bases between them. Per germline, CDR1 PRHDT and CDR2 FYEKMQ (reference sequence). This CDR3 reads CASSLLGTYEQYF. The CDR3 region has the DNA TGTGCCAGCAGCCTGTTGGGGACCTACGAGCAGTACTTC.

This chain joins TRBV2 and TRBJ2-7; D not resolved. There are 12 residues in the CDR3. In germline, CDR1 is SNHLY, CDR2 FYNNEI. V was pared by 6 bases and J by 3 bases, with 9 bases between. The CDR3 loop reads CASSSAIYEQYF. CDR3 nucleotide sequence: TGTGCCAGCAGCTCTGCCATCTACGAGCAGTACTTC.

The CDR3 loop reads CASRGDDYGYTF. As DNA, the CDR3 is TGTGCCAGCCGGGGGGATGACTATGGCTACACCTTC. The J gene is TRBJ1-2, the V gene TRBV7-2; D perhaps matches TRBD1 (5 bases). In germline, CDR1 is SGHTA, CDR2 FQGNSA. CDR3 length: 12 amino acids. V lost 8 bases to trimming and J lost 3 bases, with 10 bases between them. Looking up the rest from reference TRBV7-2 and TRBJ1-2 gives the full variable domain: GAGVSQSPSNKVTEKGKDVELRCDPISGHTALYWYRQSLGQGLEFLIYFQGNSAPDKSGLPSDRFSAERTGGSVSTLTIQRTQQEDSAVYLCASRGDDYGYTFGSGTRLTVV.

The DNA of the CDR3 is TGCGCCAGCAGTCCCCCGACCCGGACAGGGGGAACAGATACGCAGTATTTT. Protein: CASSPPTRTGGTDTQYF. V and J are TRBV23-1 and TRBJ2-3; TRBD1 matches 10 bases. TRBV23-1 is an ORF, with its function uncertain. Germline trimming cut 4 bases from V and 3 bases from J; bases unmatched to any gene: 10. The CDR3 runs to 17 residues.

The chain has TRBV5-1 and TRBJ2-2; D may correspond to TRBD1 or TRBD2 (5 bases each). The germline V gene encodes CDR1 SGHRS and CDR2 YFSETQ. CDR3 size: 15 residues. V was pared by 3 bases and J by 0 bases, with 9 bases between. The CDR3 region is CASSSGTTNTGELFF. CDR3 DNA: TGCGCCAGCAGCTCCGGGACGACGAACACCGGGGAGCTGTTTTTT.

Here the CDR3 DNA reads TGTGCCAGCATAATCTCCTTAAGGGGGCTGGACAATGAGCAGTTCTTC. This sequence encodes CASIISLRGLDNEQFF. This chain joins TRBV5-5 and TRBJ2-1; 7 bases match TRBD1. Germline trimming cut 6 bases from V and 5 bases from J; bases unmatched to any gene: 14. From germline, CDR1 is SGHKS and CDR2 YYEKEE (reference sequence). This CDR3 comprises 16 residues.

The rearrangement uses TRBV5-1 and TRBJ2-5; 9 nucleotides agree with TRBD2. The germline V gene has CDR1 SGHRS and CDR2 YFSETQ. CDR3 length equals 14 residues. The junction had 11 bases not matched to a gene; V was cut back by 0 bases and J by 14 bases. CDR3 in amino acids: CASSLEASGDGSYF. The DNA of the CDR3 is TGCGCCAGCAGCTTGGAAGCTAGCGGGGACGGCTCATACTTC.

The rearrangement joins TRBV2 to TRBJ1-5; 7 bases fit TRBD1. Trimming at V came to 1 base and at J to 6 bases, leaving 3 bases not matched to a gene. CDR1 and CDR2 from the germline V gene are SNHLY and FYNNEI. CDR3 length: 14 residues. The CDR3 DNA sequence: TGTGCCAGCAGTGAAGAGGGGGCCCGTCAGCCCCAGCATTTT. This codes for CASSEEGARQPQHF.

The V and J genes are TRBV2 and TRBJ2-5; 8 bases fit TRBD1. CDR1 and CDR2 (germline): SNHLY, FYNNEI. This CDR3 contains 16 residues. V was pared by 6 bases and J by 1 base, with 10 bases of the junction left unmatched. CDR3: CASSSSDRVTQETQYF. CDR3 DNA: TGTGCCAGCAGCTCTTCGGACAGGGTAACCCAAGAGACCCAGTACTTC.

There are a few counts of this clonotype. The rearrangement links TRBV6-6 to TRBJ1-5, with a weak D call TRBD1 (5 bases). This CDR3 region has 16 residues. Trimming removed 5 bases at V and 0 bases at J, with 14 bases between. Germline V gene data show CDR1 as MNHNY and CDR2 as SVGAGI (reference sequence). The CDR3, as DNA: TGTGCCAGCAGTAAACTCGAGGGGTATAGCAATCAGCCCCAGCATTTT. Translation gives CASSKLEGYSNQPQHF.

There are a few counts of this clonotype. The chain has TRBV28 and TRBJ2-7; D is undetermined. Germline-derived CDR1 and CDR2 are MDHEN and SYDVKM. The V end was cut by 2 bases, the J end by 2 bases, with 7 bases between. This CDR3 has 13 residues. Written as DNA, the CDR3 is TGTGCCAGCAGTTTAGCAGGAGCCTACGAGCAGTACTTC. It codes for CASSLAGAYEQYF.